The entry below describes one TCR beta chain. Moderately to severely active ophthalmopathy under 3 months, CAS at least 3, NOSPECS at least 4. Physicians reached a diagnosis by relying on clinical symptoms, serum thyroxine, TRAb, thyroid ultrasound and orbital computed tomography. The PBMCs had their origin in roughly 9.4 ml of fresh peripheral blood. The data derive from a study of Graves' ophthalmopathy and Graves' hyperthyroidism. As for the study in general: Prior to any treatment, peripheral blood was collected at the time of initial diagnosis.

V lost 2 bases to trimming and J lost 5 bases, with 18 bases between them. The CDR3 totals 16 residues. CDR1 MGHRA and CDR2 YSYEKL come from the germline V gene. Investigators amplified TCR beta CDR3 regions from RNA transcripts. Investigators did first-round RT-PCR with HTBI primers, then second-round multiplex PCR. Via MiXCR, TCRdb re-called the multiplex PCR reads, giving one row per CDR3 protein. This sample carries roughly 700,000 distinct CDR3 sequences, roughly 40% of them seen once, and the ten largest clones take 35% to 55%. This clonotype was obtained from an adult man with Graves' ophthalmopathy. The V and J genes are TRBV4-1 and TRBJ1-2; the D is unclear. The material sequenced was peripheral blood. CDR3 nucleotide sequence: TGCGCCAGCAGCCAATTTCTGGGCCCCACTCCTTATGGCTACACCTTC. As protein: CASSQFLGPTPYGYTF.